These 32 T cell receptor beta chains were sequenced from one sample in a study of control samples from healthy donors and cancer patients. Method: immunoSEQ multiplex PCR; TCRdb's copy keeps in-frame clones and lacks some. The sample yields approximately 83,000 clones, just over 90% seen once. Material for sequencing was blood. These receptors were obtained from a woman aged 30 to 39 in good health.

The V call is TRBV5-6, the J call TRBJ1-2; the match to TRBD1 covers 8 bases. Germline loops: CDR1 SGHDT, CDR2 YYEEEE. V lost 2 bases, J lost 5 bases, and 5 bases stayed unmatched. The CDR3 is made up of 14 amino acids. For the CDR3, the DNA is TGTGCCAGCAGCTTTTTCAGGACAGGGTATGGCTACACCTTC. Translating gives CASSFFRTGYGYTF.

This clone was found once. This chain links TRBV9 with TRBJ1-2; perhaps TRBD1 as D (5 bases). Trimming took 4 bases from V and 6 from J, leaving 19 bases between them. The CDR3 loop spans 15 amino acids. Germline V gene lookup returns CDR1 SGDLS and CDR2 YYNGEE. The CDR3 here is CASSSTHWTFHGYTF. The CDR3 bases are TGTGCCAGCAGCTCCACCCATTGGACATTTCATGGCTACACCTTC.

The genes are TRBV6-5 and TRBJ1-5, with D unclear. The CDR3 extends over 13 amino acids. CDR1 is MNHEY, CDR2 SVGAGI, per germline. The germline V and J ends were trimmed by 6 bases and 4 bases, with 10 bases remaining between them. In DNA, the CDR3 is TGTGCCAGCAGCCCCGCAGGAAATCAGCCCCAGCATTTT. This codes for CASSPAGNQPQHF.

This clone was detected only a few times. The CDR3 nucleotides are TGTGCCAGCAGTTCAATGCTAGCGGGGGCCACAGATACGCAGTATTTT. Translated: CASSSMLAGATDTQYF. The chain recombines TRBV27 with TRBJ2-3; 10 bases match TRBD2. The CDR3 loop spans 16 amino acids. The trim removed 4 bases at V and 2 bases at J, leaving 6 bases unmatched. The V gene's germline CDR1 is MNHEY and CDR2 SMNVEV (reference sequence).

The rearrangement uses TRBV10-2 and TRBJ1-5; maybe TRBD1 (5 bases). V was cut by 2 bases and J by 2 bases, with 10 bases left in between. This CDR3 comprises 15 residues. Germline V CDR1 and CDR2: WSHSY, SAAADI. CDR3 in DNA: TGCGCCAGCAGTGAGCAGGGTTGGGGCAATCAGCCCCAGCATTTT. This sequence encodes CASSEQGWGNQPQHF.

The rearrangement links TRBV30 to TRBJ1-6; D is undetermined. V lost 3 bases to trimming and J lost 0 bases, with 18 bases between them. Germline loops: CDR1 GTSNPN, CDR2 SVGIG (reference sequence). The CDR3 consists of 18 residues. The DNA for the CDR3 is TGTGCCTGGAGAGTCCGGCCTCGAAGGAGCTCCTATAATTCACCCCTCCACTTT. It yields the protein CAWRVRPRRSSYNSPLHF.

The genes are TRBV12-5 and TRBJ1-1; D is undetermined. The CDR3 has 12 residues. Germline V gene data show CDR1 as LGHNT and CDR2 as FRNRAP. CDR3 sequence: CATLQTNTEAFF. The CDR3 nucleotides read TGTGCAACCTTACAGACGAACACTGAAGCTTTCTTT.

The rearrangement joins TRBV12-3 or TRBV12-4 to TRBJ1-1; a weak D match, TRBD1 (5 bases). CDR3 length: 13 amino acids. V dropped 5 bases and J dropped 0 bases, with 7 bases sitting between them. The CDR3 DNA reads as TGTGCCAGCAGTCCGACAGTGAACACTGAAGCTTTCTTT. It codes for CASSPTVNTEAFF.

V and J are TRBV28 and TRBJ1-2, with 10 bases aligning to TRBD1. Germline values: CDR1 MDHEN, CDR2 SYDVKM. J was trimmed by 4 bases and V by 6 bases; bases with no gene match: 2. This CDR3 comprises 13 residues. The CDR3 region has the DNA TGTGCCAGCAGGGGGGACAGGGGCTATGGCTACACCTTC. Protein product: CASRGDRGYGYTF.

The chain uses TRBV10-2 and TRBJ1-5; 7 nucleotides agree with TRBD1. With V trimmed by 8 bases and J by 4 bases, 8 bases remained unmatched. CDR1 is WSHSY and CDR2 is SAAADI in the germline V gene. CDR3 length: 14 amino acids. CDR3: CASSRGDRNQPQHF. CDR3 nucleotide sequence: TGCGCCAGCTCTAGGGGGGACAGAAATCAGCCCCAGCATTTT.

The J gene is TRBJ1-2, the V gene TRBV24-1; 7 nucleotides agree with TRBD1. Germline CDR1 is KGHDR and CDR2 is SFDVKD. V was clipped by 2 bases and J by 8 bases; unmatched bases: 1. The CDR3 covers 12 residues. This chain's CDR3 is CATSDYRGGYTF. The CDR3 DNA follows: TGTGCCACCAGTGATTACAGGGGAGGCTACACCTTC.

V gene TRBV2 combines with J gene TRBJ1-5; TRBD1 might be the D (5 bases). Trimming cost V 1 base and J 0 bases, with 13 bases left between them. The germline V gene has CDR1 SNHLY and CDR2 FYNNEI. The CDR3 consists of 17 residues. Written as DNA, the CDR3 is TGTGCCAGCAGTGAAGTGGGGGGGGATTATAGCAATCAGCCCCAGCATTTT. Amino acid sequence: CASSEVGGDYSNQPQHF.

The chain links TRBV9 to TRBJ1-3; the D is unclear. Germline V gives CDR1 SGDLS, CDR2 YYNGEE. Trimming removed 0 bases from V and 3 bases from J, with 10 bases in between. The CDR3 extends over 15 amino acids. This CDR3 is CASSVGGLDGNTIYF. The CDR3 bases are TGTGCCAGCAGCGTAGGAGGGCTCGATGGAAACACCATATATTTT. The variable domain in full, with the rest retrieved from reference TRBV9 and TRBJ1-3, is DSGVTQTPKHLITATGQRVTLRCSPRSGDLSVYWYQQSLDQGLQFLIQYYNGEERAKGNILERFSAQQFPDLHSELNLSSLELGDSALYFCASSVGGLDGNTIYFGEGSWLTVV.

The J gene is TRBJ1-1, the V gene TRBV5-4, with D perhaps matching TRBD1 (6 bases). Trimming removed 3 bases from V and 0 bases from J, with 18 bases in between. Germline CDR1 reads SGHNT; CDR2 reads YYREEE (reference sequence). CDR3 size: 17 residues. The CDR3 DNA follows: TGTGCCAGCAGCTCGCCAACCGACAGGCCCCTGAACACTGAAGCTTTCTTT. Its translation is CASSSPTDRPLNTEAFF. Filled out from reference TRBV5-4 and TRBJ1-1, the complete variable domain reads ETGVTQSPTHLIKTRGQQVTLRCSSQSGHNTVSWYQQALGQGPQFIFQYYREEENGRGNFPPRFSGLQFPNYSSELNVNALELDDSALYLCASSSPTDRPLNTEAFFGQGTRLTVV.

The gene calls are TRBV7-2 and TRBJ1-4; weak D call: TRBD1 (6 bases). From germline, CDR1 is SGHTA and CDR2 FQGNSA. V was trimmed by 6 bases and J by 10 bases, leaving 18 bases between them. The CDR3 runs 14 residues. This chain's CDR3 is CASSTGLDPPKLFF. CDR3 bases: TGTGCCAGCAGTACAGGGTTGGACCCTCCAAAACTGTTTTTT. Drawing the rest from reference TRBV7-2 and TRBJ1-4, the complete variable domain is GAGVSQSPSNKVTEKGKDVELRCDPISGHTALYWYRQSLGQGLEFLIYFQGNSAPDKSGLPSDRFSAERTGGSVSTLTIQRTQQEDSAVYLCASSTGLDPPKLFFGSGTQLSVL.

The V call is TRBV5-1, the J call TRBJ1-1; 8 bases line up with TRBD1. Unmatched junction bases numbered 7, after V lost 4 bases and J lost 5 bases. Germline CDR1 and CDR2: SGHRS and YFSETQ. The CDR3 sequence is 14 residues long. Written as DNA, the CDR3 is TGCGCCAGCAGCGTCACAGGGGGTAATACTGAAGCTTTCTTT. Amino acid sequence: CASSVTGGNTEAFF.

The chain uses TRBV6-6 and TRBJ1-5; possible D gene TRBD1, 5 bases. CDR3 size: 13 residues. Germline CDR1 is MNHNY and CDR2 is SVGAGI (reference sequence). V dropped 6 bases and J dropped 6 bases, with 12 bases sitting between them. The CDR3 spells CASSLWGGQPQHF. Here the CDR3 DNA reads TGTGCCAGCAGCCTTTGGGGCGGTCAGCCCCAGCATTTT.

In nucleotides, the CDR3 is TGTGCCATCAGTTGGGACAGGGGATCTGAAGCTTTCTTT. Translated, it gives CAISWDRGSEAFF. This chain links TRBV10-3 with TRBJ1-1; TRBD1 matches 10 bases. Germline assignment: CDR1 ENHRY and CDR2 SYGVKD. The CDR3 runs 13 residues. Trimming cost V 5 bases and J 6 bases; bases outside gene matches: 3.

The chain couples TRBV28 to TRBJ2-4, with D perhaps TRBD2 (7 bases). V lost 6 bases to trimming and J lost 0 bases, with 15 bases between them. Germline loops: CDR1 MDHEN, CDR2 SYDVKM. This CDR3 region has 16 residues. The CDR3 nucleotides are TGTGCCAGCAGCCTGGGGGGGGGCTTAGCCAAAAACATTCAGTACTTC. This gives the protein CASSLGGGLAKNIQYF.

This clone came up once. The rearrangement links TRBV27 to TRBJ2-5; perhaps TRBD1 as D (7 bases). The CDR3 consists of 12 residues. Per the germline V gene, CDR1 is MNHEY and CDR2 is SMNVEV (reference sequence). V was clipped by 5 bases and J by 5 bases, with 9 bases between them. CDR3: CASSQGGETQYF. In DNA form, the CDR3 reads TGTGCCAGCAGTCAGGGGGGCGAGACCCAGTACTTC.

The CDR3 nucleotides are TGTGCCAGCAGCGGTACAGGTTTCCAAGCTTTCTTT. It is translated as CASSGTGFQAFF. The chain has TRBV7-8 and TRBJ1-1, with TRBD1 as a possible D gene (5 bases). Looked up from germline, CDR1 is SGHVS and CDR2 is FQNEAQ. The CDR3 runs 12 residues. V dropped 5 bases and J dropped 9 bases, with 13 bases sitting between them.

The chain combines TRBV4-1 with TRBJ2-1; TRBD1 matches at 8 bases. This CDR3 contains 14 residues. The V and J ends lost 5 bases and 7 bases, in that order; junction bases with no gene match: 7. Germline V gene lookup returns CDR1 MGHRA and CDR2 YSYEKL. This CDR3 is CASSYRTGPNEQFF. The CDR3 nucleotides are TGCGCCAGCAGCTATCGGACAGGGCCGAATGAGCAGTTCTTC.

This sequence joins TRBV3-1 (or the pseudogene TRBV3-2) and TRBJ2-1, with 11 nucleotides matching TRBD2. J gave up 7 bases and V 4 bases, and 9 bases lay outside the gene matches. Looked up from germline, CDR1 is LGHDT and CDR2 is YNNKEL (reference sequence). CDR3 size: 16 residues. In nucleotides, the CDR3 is TGTGCCAGCAGCCCCATAGCGGGAGGGCAGGGGAATGAGCAGTTCTTC. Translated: CASSPIAGGQGNEQFF.

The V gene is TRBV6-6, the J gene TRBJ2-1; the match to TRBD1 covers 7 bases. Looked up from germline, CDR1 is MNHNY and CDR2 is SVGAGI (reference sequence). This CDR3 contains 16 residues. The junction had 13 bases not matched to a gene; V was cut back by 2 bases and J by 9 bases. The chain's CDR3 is CASSYTVGTAMPEQFF. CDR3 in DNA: TGTGCCAGCAGTTACACCGTTGGGACAGCGATGCCTGAGCAGTTCTTC.

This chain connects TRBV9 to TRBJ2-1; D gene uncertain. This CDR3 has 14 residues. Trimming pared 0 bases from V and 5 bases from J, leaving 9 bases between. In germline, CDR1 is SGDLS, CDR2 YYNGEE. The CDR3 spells CASSVDTLHNEQFF. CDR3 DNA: TGTGCCAGCAGCGTAGACACCCTCCACAATGAGCAGTTCTTC.

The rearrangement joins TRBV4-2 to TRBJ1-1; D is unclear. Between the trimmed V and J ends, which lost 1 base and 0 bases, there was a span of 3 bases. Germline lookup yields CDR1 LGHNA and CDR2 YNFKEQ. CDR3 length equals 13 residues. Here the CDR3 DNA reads TGTGCCAGCAGCCAAGCGATGAACACTGAAGCTTTCTTT. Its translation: CASSQAMNTEAFF.

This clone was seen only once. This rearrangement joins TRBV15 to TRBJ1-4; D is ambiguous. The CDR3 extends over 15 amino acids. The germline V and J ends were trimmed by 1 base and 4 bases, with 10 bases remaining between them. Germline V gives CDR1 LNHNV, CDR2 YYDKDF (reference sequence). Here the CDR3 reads CATSRVGDYNEKLFF. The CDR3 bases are TGTGCCACCAGCAGAGTCGGGGATTATAATGAAAAACTGTTTTTT. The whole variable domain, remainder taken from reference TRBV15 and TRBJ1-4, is DAMVIQNPRYQVTQFGKPVTLSCSQTLNHNVMYWYQQKSSQAPKLLFHYYDKDFNNEADTPDNFQSRRPNTSFCFLDIRSPGLGDTAMYLCATSRVGDYNEKLFFGSGTQLSVL.

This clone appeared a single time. CDR3 sequence: CASSFGTSTNEKLFF. The CDR3 region has the DNA TGTGCCAGCAGCTTTGGGACGTCAACTAATGAAAAACTGTTTTTT. The rearrangement links TRBV7-8 to TRBJ1-4; perhaps TRBD1 as D (5 bases). Germline CDR1 is SGHVS and CDR2 is FQNEAQ. Trimming took 3 bases from V and 0 from J, leaving 8 bases between them. The CDR3 contains 15 residues.

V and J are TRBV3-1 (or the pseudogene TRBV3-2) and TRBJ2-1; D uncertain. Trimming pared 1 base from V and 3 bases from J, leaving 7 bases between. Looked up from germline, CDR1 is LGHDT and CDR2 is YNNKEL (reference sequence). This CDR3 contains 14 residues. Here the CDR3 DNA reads TGTGCCAGCAGCCAAGGGCTCCACTACAATGAGCAGTTCTTC. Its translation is CASSQGLHYNEQFF.

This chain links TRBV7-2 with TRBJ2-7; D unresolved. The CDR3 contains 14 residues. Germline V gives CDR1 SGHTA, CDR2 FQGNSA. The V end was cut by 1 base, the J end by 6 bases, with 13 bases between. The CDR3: CASSLVRVSGEQYF. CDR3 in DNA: TGTGCCAGCAGCTTAGTACGGGTGTCGGGCGAGCAGTACTTC.

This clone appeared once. The CDR3 reads CASSFLADNTGELFF. The CDR3 DNA follows: TGTGCCAGCAGCTTTCTAGCTGATAACACCGGGGAGCTGTTTTTT. V usage is TRBV11-2 and J usage is TRBJ2-2, with D tentatively TRBD2 (5 bases). The CDR3 is 15 amino acids. CDR1 SGHAT and CDR2 FQNNGV come from the germline V gene. V lost 3 bases to trimming and J lost 2 bases, with 10 bases between them.

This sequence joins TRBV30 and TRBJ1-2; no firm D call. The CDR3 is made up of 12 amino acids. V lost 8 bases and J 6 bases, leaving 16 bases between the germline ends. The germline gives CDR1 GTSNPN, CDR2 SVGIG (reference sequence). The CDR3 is CANVEGGDGYTF. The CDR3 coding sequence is TGTGCCAACGTAGAGGGAGGCGATGGCTACACCTTC.